The 6 T cell receptor beta chains listed next were all sequenced from one sample in a study of beta chain features in type 1 diabetes. Study-level points and caveats: There was a moderate but significant shortening of TCRB CDR3s in all four CD4+ subsets of Type 1 diabetes patients.

What these receptors recognize is not known. Expressed TCRB transcripts were sequenced after all isolated RNA was converted to cDNA. Clones were sequenced by immunoSEQ multiplex PCR, and TCRdb holds only the in-frame ones, with some missing. The sample lists more than 250,000 clones; approximately 14% were seen once. Sequenced sample: naive CD4+ T cells from blood. The receptor source for this set is a man aged 30-40 years with type 1 diabetes.

This clone occurred a few times. V gene TRBV28 combines with J gene TRBJ2-1, with D perhaps matching TRBD2 (5 bases). The CDR3 loop spans 16 amino acids. The V and J ends lost 3 bases and 9 bases respectively, with 21 bases between them. Germline V gene data show CDR1 as MDHEN and CDR2 as SYDVKM. CDR3 sequence (DNA): TGTGCCAGCAGTTTGATCCGGGTTCCCCCGGGGAGTGAGCAGTTCTTC. This encodes CASSLIRVPPGSEQFF.

This clone came up a few times. V is TRBV30 and J is TRBJ1-2, with D perhaps TRBD1 (5 bases). Germline V gene sequence: CDR1 GTSNPN, CDR2 SVGIG (reference sequence). The CDR3 covers 12 residues. The ends were cut back, 2 bases at V and 7 bases at J, with 11 bases in the middle. The CDR3 coding sequence is TGTGCCTGGAGTCCGGAAGGGGTTGGCTACACCTTC. As protein: CAWSPEGVGYTF. The variable domain in full, completed from reference TRBV30 and TRBJ1-2, reads SQTIHQWPATLVQPVGSPLSLECTVEGTSNPNLYWYRQAAGRGLQLLFYSVGIGQISSEVPQNLSASRPQDRQFILSSKKLLLSDSGFYLCAWSPEGVGYTFGSGTRLTVV.

The gene calls are TRBV9 and TRBJ1-1; D is perhaps TRBD1 (6 bases). The V end was cut by 3 bases, the J end by 4 bases, with 19 bases between. Germline V gene sequence: CDR1 SGDLS, CDR2 YYNGEE. This CDR3 has 16 amino acids. CDR3 sequence: CASSGNTGSWATEAFF. CDR3 DNA: TGTGCCAGCAGCGGAAATACAGGGTCCTGGGCCACTGAAGCTTTCTTT.

V gene TRBV9 combines with J gene TRBJ2-1, with a tentative D call TRBD2 (5 bases). The CDR3 sequence is 15 residues long. Germline V gene sequence: CDR1 SGDLS, CDR2 YYNGEE. V was shortened by 4 bases and J by 4 bases, with 15 bases between the two germline ends. In DNA, the CDR3 is TGTGCCAGCAGCTCAGTACTAGGCGGGTACAATGAGCAGTTCTTC. Protein sequence: CASSSVLGGYNEQFF.

This clone was detected only a few times. J is TRBJ1-3 and V is TRBV5-1; 7 bases map to TRBD1. This CDR3 has 15 amino acids. J gave up 2 bases and V 0 bases, and 2 bases lay outside the gene matches. The V gene's germline CDR1 is SGHRS and CDR2 YFSETQ. The CDR3 region has the DNA TGCGCCAGCAGCTTGGACCAGGGGGCTGGAAACACCATATATTTT. This sequence encodes CASSLDQGAGNTIYF.

The chain uses TRBV28 and TRBJ1-2, with 8 positions matching TRBD1. The CDR3 covers 14 residues. V was pared by 4 bases and J by 7 bases, with 8 bases of the junction left unmatched. CDR1 is MDHEN, CDR2 SYDVKM, per germline. The CDR3 nucleotides are TGTGCCAGCAGTTCCTGGACAGGGAGTGGTGGCTACACCTTC. Encoded protein: CASSSWTGSGGYTF.